This T cell receptor beta chain was identified during a study of shared clonotypes between healthy human individuals. Study-wide results and caveats: Rarefaction showed sorted-subset sequencing was incomplete despite large depth. Shared clonotypes across all four donors exceeded non-shared ones in generation probability.

Each cell subset's genomic DNA was divided evenly among several immunoSEQ plates. How the authors handled the data: Owing to the provision of junction-only sequences devoid of quality scores by immunoSEQ, filtering differed. Produced via immunoSEQ multiplex PCR; TCRdb's table is partial and in-frame only. The V and J calls and clone size are taken from that table; D and trimming were inferred from the DNA. The repertoire consists of approximately 2,200,000 clones, with 85% to 95% occurring once and the leading ten covering roughly 1.8%. In regard to this clone: Its antigen is still unknown.

Terminally differentiated effector memory CD45RA+ cells were excluded by CCR7 positive selection of CD45RO-negative cells. The source of this sequence is a young man in good health. Some clones in this sample may be carry-over from other donors' samples. Material for sequencing was naive CD8+ T cells from PBMCs.

The CDR3 DNA sequence: TGTGCCAGCAGCCAAGGGGCCTTGACCTACGGAACGTACTTC. As protein: CASSQGALTYGTYF. The J gene is TRBJ2-7, the V gene TRBV4-2; no reliable D call. Per the germline V gene, CDR1 is LGHNA and CDR2 is YNFKEQ. V was trimmed by 1 base and J by 12 bases, leaving 19 bases between them. This CDR3 spans 14 amino acids.